This T cell receptor beta chain was recovered during a study of OX40 agonist ivuxolimab in advanced cancers. General observations from the study: Patients with a partial response at 0.1-3.0 mg/kg had among the lowest clonal expansion. Relative to CD4+, CD8+ T cells held more expanded clones on average.

Patients with autoimmune history or systemic immunosuppression were excluded. Blood samples were obtained at baseline, cycle 4 day 1, and cycle 7 day 1. The CDR3 totals 14 residues. Deletions cut 4 bases from V and 8 bases from J, with 14 bases between. Germline CDR1 is MDHEN and CDR2 is SYDVKM. With respect to this clone: Its antigen is as yet unknown.

Using immunoSEQ multiplex PCR, the repertoire was profiled, and TCRdb retains in-frame clones only, with some absent. The table has fewer than 25,000 clones, roughly 86% seen once. The TCR comes from an adult with an advanced solid tumor such as melanoma, head and neck, liver or kidney cancer. This chain connects TRBV28 to TRBJ2-2; D gene uncertain. The material sequenced was CD4+ or CD8+ T cells sorted from blood, taken in a trial of the OX40 agonist ivuxolimab. CDR3 nucleotides: TGTGCCAGCAGTTACTTTCCCAGCTTGGGGGAGCTGTTTTTT. Translation: CASSYFPSLGELFF.